One sample yielded the 19 T cell receptor beta chains listed below, sequenced in a study of T cells in women clearing cervical HPV infection listed by TCRdb under 2018. Library creation used the immunoSEQ multiplex PCR assay. TCRdb holds this immuneACCESS table with in-frame rearrangements only. Some clones are missing; in checked studies, unresolved V genes explain under half, and the rest has no known cause. The sample's records list 20,000 to 30,000 clones. Clones ranked in the top ten supply 5% to 7% of the sample. Sequencing was done on a sample of blood buffy coat. The receptors were gathered from a woman between 18 and 69 years old with a cervical HPV16 infection that either progressed to CIN3+ or cleared (not recorded which).

To note about this clone: The read comes to an end 3 residues before the CDR3 does, leaving the germline J gene to fill in the end. The chain carries TRBV10-1 and TRBJ2-3, with a possible D match to TRBD2 (6 bases). Germline lookup yields CDR1 WNHNN and CDR2 SYGVQD (reference sequence). The CDR3 runs to 13 residues. The CDR3 DNA, read in part, is TGCGCCAGCAGTCCAGGAGGGCAAGAGACG. Protein product: CASSPGGQET. The entire CDR3 is CASSPGGQETQYF.

Remarks on this clone: The observed sequence ends 3 residues before the CDR3 terminus, with the missing tail filled in from the germline J gene. The J gene is TRBJ1-1, the V gene TRBV10-1; the match to TRBD1 covers 7 bases. Germline V lookup: CDR1 WNHNN, CDR2 SYGVQD (reference sequence). CDR3 length: 15 amino acids. CDR3 sequence: CASSEGTASQLKAFF. CDR3 DNA (partial): TGCGCCAGCAGTGAGGGGACAGCTTCCCAGCTTAAG.

Worth noting for this clone: The sequenced fragment ends 3 residues before the CDR3 boundary, so the rest is inferred from the germline J gene. The chain uses TRBV6-1 and TRBJ1-5; no firm D call. Germline V gene lookup returns CDR1 MNHNS and CDR2 SASEGT. This CDR3 is built from 13 residues. The V and J ends lost 5 bases and 7 bases respectively, with 12 bases between them. The sequenced CDR3 bases are TGTGCCAGCAGTCAAGAAGGGCACCAGCCC. Its translation is CASSQEGHQP. The full CDR3 is CASSQEGHQPQHF.

Comment on this clone: The sequenced fragment ends 3 residues before the CDR3 boundary, so the rest is inferred from the germline J gene. The J gene is TRBJ2-2, the V gene TRBV7-9; D not resolved. The V gene's germline CDR1 is SEHNR and CDR2 FQNEAQ (reference sequence). The CDR3 spans 14 residues. The part of the CDR3 DNA that was read is TGTGCCAGCACCCCTAGAGGAGAGGCCAACGTG. Its protein is CASTPRGEANV. The CDR3, in full, reads CASTPRGEANVLFF.

Worth noting for this clone: From the germline J gene comes the end of the CDR3, since the read stops 3 residues before it. V usage is TRBV30 and J usage is TRBJ1-4; D is perhaps TRBD1 (6 bases). The CDR3 covers 17 residues. Per the germline V gene, CDR1 is GTSNPN and CDR2 is SVGIG (reference sequence). Between the trimmed V and J ends, which lost 0 bases and 5 bases, there was a span of 19 bases. Partial CDR3 DNA: TGTGCCTGGAGTGTACGCGCAGGGGAGGGCGTGAATGAAAAA. Protein product: CAWSVRAGEGVNEK. The CDR3 reads in full as CAWSVRAGEGVNEKLFF. Supplemented by reference TRBV30 and TRBJ1-4, the full variable domain reads SQTIHQWPATLVQPVGSPLSLECTVEGTSNPNLYWYRQAAGRGLQLLFYSVGIGQISSEVPQNLSASRPQDRQFILSSKKLLLSDSGFYLCAWSVRAGEGVNEKLFFGSGTQLSVL.

Concerning this clone: The read falls 3 residues short of the CDR3 end, and the missing part is taken from the germline J gene. The chain carries TRBV18 and TRBJ1-2, with D possibly being TRBD1 (5 bases). Germline values: CDR1 KGHSH, CDR2 LQKENI. This CDR3 is 16 amino acids long. CDR3 DNA (partial): TGTGCCAGCTCACCACCCGGGGGAAACCCTTACAATGAC. This codes for CASSPPGGNPYND. Given in full, the CDR3 is CASSPPGGNPYNDYTF.

On this clone itself: Read coverage stops 3 residues before the CDR3 terminus; the germline J gene supplies the remainder. This chain connects TRBV20-1 to TRBJ2-1, with TRBD2 identical over 8 bases. This CDR3 has 14 residues. Germline V gene sequence: CDR1 DFQATT, CDR2 SNEGSKA (reference sequence). V lost 2 bases and J lost 4; bases outside the gene matches: 4. CDR3 bases read: TGCAGTGCTAGATCCGGGACTAGGTACAATGAG. Translating gives CSARSGTRYNE. The whole CDR3 region reads CSARSGTRYNEQFF.

Points on this clone: Read data end 3 residues before the CDR3 end; the end is taken from the germline J gene. The chain joins TRBV5-1 to TRBJ2-1, with TRBD2 as a possible D gene (6 bases). CDR1 SGHRS and CDR2 YFSETQ come from the germline V gene. This CDR3 is built from 14 residues. V shed 6 bases and J shed 2 bases, with 12 bases lying between them. CDR3 DNA, as far as it was read: TGCGCCAGCACCTCGGGGGAACCCTACAATGAG. It yields the protein CASTSGEPYNE. The whole CDR3 region reads CASTSGEPYNEQFF.

Comment on this clone: Sequencing ends 3 residues short of the CDR3 end; the germline J gene provides the rest. This sequence joins TRBV2 and TRBJ1-2, with TRBD1 as a possible D gene (5 bases). Germline lookup yields CDR1 SNHLY and CDR2 FYNNEI. CDR3 length: 15 residues. CDR3 DNA, as far as it was read: TGTGCCAGCAGTGAACAGGGTATTTCCTACAATGAC. Encoded protein: CASSEQGISYND. The whole CDR3 sequence is CASSEQGISYNDYTF.

Notes on this clone: The sequence runs out 3 residues before the end of the CDR3; the remainder is reconstructed from the germline J gene. The genes are TRBV20-1 and TRBJ1-5, with D tentatively TRBD1 (5 bases). Germline CDR1 DFQATT, CDR2 SNEGSKA (reference sequence). V was clipped by 1 base and J by 5 bases, with 18 bases between them. This CDR3 comprises 16 residues. The CDR3 DNA, read in part, is TGCAGTGCTAGAGGTAGCGCAGGGTGGGGGGATCAGCCC. This sequence encodes CSARGSAGWGDQP. The CDR3 in its entirety is CSARGSAGWGDQPQHF.

Worth noting for this clone: The CDR3 end falls 3 residues outside the read, so it is completed with the germline J gene. The chain uses TRBV19 and TRBJ1-1; TRBD1 matches at 8 bases. The CDR3 extends over 12 amino acids. Germline CDR1 LNHDA, CDR2 SQIVND (reference sequence). CDR3 sequence reads: CASSIGQGEAFF. The DNA read from the CDR3 is TGTGCCAGTAGTATCGGACAGGGCGAA. The variable domain in full, with the rest retrieved from reference TRBV19 and TRBJ1-1, is DGGITQSPKYLFRKEGQNVTLSCEQNLNHDAMYWYRQDPGQGLRLIYYSQIVNDFQKGDIAEGYSVSREKKESFPLTVTSAQKNPTAFYLCASSIGQGEAFFGQGTRLTVV.

A remark on this clone: The read terminates 3 residues before the CDR3 end, so the remaining end is supplied by the germline J gene. This rearrangement joins TRBV19 to TRBJ2-7; TRBD1 matches 9 bases. The germline CDR1 and CDR2 sequences are LNHDA and SQIVND (reference sequence). This CDR3 is built from 13 residues. The trim removed 3 bases at V and 5 bases at J, leaving 2 bases unmatched. The DNA read from the CDR3 is TGTGCCAGTAGTATCACAGGGGGCCACGAG. Protein product: CASSITGGHE. The CDR3 reads in full as CASSITGGHEQYF.

With respect to this clone: The sequence runs out 3 residues before the end of the CDR3; the remainder is reconstructed from the germline J gene. The chain employs TRBV11-2 and TRBJ2-5, with TRBD1 identical over 9 bases. J lost 3 bases, V lost 5 bases, and 7 bases had no gene match. The CDR3 runs to 15 residues. The germline gives CDR1 SGHAT, CDR2 FQNNGV. The DNA read from the CDR3 is TGTGCCAGCAGCCGTATGAGGACAGGGGAAGAGACC. As protein: CASSRMRTGEET. The whole CDR3 sequence reads CASSRMRTGEETQYF.

A note on this clone: The junction shows a germline mismatch at one end, possibly a read error. The CDR3 is cut off 3 residues early in the read; its end comes from the germline J gene. V usage is TRBV5-4 and J usage is TRBJ2-7, with 10 bases lining up with TRBD2. CDR3 length: 16 amino acids. Germline V CDR1 and CDR2: SGHNT, YYREEE (reference sequence). The CDR3 protein is CAGSGGTSAPPYEQYF. The part of the CDR3 DNA that was read is TGTGCCGGCAGCGGGGGGACTAGCGCCCCTCCCTACGAG.

A word on this clone: The CDR3 end lies 3 residues beyond the end of the read and is filled in from the germline J gene. The V and J genes are TRBV19 and TRBJ2-1, with TRBD2 as a possible D gene (6 bases). The CDR3 spans 17 residues. V was clipped by 7 bases and J by 3 bases, with 22 bases between them. Looked up from germline, CDR1 is LNHDA and CDR2 is SQIVND (reference sequence). CDR3 sequence reads: CASTSHGSGDLYNEQFF. CDR3 DNA (partial): TGTGCCAGTACTTCACACGGATCGGGGGACCTCTACAATGAG.

About this clone: Read coverage stops 3 residues before the CDR3 terminus; the germline J gene supplies the remainder. The chain couples TRBV30 to TRBJ2-2; TRBD1 might be the D (6 bases). V was pared by 7 bases and J by 1 base, with 13 bases between. The CDR3 has 14 residues. CDR1 GTSNPN and CDR2 SVGIG come from the germline V gene (reference sequence). The CDR3 region is CASSGAVNTGELFF. The part of the CDR3 DNA that was read is TGTGCCTCCTCAGGGGCAGTGAACACCGGGGAG.

As to this clone: The CDR3 end falls 3 residues outside the read, so it is completed with the germline J gene. This chain joins TRBV5-5 and TRBJ1-6, with no clear D. Germline V lookup: CDR1 SGHKS, CDR2 YYEKEE (reference sequence). The CDR3 is made up of 14 amino acids. V was trimmed by 5 bases and J by 4 bases, leaving 10 bases between them. The covered CDR3 bases are TGTGCCAGCAGGTACAGTCTTTATAATTCACCC. Translation gives CASRYSLYNSP. The entire CDR3 sequence reads CASRYSLYNSPLHF.

In the case of this clone: The read falls 3 residues short of the CDR3 end, and the missing part is taken from the germline J gene. The chain is built from TRBV19 and TRBJ2-1; a weak D match, TRBD2 (6 bases). Germline CDR1 LNHDA, CDR2 SQIVND (reference sequence). Between the trimmed V and J ends, which lost 7 bases and 0 bases, there was a span of 16 bases. The CDR3 is 16 amino acids. CDR3 DNA, as far as it was read: TGTGCCAGTACCCGATCCGGGGGACTCTCCTACAATGAG. Amino acids: CASTRSGGLSYNE. The CDR3 as a whole reads CASTRSGGLSYNEQFF. The complete variable domain, with remaining parts taken from reference TRBV19 and TRBJ2-1, reads DGGITQSPKYLFRKEGQNVTLSCEQNLNHDAMYWYRQDPGQGLRLIYYSQIVNDFQKGDIAEGYSVSREKKESFPLTVTSAQKNPTAFYLCASTRSGGLSYNEQFFGPGTRLTVL.

Regarding this clone: The read ends 3 residues early relative to the CDR3; the germline J gene fills the gap. The V gene is TRBV2, the J gene TRBJ1-2; D remains ambiguous. The germline gives CDR1 SNHLY, CDR2 FYNNEI. The CDR3 length is 12 residues. Partial CDR3 DNA: TGTGCCACCCCAATAGCCGGGTGGGGC. Amino acid sequence: CATPIAGWG. The whole CDR3 sequence reads CATPIAGWGYTF.